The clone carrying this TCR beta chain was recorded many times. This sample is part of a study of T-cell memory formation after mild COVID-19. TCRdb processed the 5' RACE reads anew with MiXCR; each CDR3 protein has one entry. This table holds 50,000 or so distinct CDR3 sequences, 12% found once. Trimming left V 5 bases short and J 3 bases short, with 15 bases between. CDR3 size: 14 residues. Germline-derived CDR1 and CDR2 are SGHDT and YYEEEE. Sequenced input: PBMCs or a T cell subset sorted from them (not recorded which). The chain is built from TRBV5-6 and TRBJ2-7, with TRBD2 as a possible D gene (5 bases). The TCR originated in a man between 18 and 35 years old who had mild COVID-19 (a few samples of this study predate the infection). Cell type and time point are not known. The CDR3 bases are TGTGCCAGCAGAATCGGAGGTTCGTACTACGAGCAGTACGTC. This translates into CASRIGGSYYEQYV.